The sequence of this TCR beta chain was determined in a study of identical twins. Study-wide points: Modelling approaches yielded underestimates of out-of-frame TCR alpha sharing between monozygotic twins.

This clonotype was seen a handful of times. The antigen is not known. One entry per CDR3 protein results from TCRdb running MiXCR on the 5' RACE reads. The sample has nearly 900,000 distinct CDR3 sequences, about 12% seen once. Germline CDR1 and CDR2: LGHDT and YNNKEL (reference sequence). Trimming removed 6 bases from V and 4 bases from J; junction bases left unmatched: 8. This CDR3 has 15 residues. These data were also reused for a study on yellow fever vaccine responses in identical twins.

The sample was PBMCs. The sequence was obtained from a young woman in good health. The V and J genes are TRBV3-1 and TRBJ2-3; TRBD2 agrees at 9 bases. The DNA for the CDR3 is TGTGCCAGCAGGTATAGCGGGAGAAATTCAGATACGCAGTATTTT. Translation gives CASRYSGRNSDTQYF.